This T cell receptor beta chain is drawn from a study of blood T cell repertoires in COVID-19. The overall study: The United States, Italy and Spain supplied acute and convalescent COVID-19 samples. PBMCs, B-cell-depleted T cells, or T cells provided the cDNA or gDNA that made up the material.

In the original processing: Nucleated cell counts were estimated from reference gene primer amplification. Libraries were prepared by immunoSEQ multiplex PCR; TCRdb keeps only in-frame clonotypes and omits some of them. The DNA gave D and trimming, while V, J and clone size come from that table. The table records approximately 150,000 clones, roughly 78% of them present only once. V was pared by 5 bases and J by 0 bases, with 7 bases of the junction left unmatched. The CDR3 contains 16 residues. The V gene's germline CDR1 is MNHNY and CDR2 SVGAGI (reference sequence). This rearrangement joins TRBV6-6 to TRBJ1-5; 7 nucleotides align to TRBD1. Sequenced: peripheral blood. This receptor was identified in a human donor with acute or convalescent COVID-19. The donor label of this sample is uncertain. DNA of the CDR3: TGTGCCAGCAGTCGACAGGGTAGGAATAGCAATCAGCCCCAGCATTTT. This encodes CASSRQGRNSNQPQHF.